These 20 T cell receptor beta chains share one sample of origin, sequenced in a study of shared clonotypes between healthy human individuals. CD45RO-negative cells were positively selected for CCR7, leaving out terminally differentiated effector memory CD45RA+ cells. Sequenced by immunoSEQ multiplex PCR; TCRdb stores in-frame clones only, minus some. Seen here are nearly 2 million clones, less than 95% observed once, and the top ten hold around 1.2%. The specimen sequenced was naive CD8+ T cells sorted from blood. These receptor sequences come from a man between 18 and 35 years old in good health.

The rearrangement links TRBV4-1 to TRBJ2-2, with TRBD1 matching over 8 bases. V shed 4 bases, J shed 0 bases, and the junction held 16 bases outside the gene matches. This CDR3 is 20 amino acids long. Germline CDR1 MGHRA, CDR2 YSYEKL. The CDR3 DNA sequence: TGCGCCAGCAGCCGGATATTGGCGACAGGGGTACGCGCGAACACCGGGGAGCTGTTTTTT. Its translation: CASSRILATGVRANTGELFF.

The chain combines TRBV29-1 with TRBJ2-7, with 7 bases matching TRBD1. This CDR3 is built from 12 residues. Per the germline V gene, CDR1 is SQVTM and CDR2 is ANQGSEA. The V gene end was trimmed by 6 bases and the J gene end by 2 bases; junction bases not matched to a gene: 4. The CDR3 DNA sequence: TGCAGCGTGCCAGGGGGACCCTACGAGCAGTACTTC. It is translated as CSVPGGPYEQYF.

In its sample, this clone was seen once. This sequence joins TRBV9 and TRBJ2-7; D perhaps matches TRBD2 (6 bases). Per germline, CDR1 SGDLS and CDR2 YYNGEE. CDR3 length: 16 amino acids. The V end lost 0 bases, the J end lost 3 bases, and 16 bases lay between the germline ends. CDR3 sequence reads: CASSVGRRGPVYEQYF. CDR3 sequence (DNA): TGTGCCAGCAGCGTAGGGCGGAGGGGCCCAGTCTACGAGCAGTACTTC.

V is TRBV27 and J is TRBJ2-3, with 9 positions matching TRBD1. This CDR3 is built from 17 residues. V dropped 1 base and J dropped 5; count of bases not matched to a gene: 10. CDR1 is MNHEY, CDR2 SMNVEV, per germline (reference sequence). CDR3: CASSLFRGGQGRDTQYF. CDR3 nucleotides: TGTGCCAGCAGTTTATTTCGCGGGGGACAGGGTAGAGATACGCAGTATTTT.

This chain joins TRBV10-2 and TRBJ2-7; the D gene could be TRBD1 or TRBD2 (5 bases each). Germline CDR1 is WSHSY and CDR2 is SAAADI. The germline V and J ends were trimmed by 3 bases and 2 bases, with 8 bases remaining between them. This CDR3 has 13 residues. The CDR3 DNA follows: TGCGCCAGCAGTGATGGGGGTGCCTACGAGCAGTACTTC. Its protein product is CASSDGGAYEQYF.

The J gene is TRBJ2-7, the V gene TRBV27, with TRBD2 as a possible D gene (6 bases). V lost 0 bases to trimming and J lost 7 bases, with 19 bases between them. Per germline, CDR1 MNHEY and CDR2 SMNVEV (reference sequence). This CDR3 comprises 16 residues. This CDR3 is CASSLSSGPSQEEQYF. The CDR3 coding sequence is TGTGCCAGCAGTTTATCGAGCGGGCCTAGCCAAGAGGAGCAGTACTTC.

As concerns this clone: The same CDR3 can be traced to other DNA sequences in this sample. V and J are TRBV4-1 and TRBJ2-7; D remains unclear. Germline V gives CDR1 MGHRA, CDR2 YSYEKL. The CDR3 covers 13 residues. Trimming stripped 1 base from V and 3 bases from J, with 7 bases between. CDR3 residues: CASSQVRGYEQYF. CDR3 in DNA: TGCGCCAGCAGCCAAGTTCGCGGCTACGAGCAGTACTTC.

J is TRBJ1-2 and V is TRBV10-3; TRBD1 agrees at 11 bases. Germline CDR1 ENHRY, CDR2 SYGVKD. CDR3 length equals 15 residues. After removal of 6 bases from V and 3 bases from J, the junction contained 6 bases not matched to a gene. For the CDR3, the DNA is TGTGCCATCAGCGCGGACAGGGGGCAGGACTATGGCTACACCTTC. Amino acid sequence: CAISADRGQDYGYTF.

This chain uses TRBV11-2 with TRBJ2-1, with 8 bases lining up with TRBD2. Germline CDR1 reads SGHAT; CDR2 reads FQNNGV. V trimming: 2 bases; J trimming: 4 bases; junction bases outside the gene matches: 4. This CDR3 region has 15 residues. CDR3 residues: CASSLPAGGYNEQFF. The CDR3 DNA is TGTGCCAGCAGCTTACCCGCGGGGGGTTACAATGAGCAGTTCTTC.

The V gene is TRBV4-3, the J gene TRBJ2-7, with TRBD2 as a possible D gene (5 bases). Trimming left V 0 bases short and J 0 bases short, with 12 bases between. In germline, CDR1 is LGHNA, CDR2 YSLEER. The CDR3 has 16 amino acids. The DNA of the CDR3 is TGCGCCAGCAGCCAAGACCTCCCTACTAGCTCCTACGAGCAGTACTTC. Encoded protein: CASSQDLPTSSYEQYF.

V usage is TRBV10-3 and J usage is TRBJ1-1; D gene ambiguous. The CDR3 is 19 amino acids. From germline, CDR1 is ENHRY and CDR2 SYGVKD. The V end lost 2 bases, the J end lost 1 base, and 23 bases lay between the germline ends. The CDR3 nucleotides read TGTGCCATCAGTGAGCTTGGCTCATGGGTCCTCGTGGAGAACACTGAAGCTTTCTTT. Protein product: CAISELGSWVLVENTEAFF.

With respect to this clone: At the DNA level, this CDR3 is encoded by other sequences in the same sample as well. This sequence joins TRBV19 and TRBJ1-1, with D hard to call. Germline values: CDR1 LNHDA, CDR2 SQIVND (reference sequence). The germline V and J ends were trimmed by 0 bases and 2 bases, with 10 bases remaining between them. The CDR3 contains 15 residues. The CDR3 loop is CASSIDRKGNTEAFF. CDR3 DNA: TGTGCCAGTAGTATAGATCGTAAGGGTAACACTGAAGCTTTCTTT.

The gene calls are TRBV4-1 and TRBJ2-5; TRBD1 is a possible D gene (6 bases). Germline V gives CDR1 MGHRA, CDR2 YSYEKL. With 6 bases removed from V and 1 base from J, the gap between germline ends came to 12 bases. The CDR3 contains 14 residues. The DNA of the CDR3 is TGCGCCAGCAGTATGGGGACACTCCAAGAGACCCAGTACTTC. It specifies CASSMGTLQETQYF.

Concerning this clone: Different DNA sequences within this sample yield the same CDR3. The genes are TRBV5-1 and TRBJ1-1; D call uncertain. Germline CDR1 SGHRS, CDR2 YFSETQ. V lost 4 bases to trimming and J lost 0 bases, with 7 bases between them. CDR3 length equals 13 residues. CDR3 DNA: TGCGCCAGCAGCCTAGGAATGAACACTGAAGCTTTCTTT. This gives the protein CASSLGMNTEAFF.

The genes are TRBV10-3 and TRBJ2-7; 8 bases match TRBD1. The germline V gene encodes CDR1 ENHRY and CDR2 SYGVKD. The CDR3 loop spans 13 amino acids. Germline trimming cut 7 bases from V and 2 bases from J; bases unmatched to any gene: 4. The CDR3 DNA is TGTGCCATCAAGGGACAGGAGACCTACGAGCAGTACTTC. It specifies CAIKGQETYEQYF.

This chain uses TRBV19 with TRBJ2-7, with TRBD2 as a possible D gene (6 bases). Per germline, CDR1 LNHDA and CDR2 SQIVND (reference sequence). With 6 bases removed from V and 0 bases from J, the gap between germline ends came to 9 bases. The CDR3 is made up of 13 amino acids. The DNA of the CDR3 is TGTGCCAGTAGCGGGGGTCACTCCTACGAGCAGTACTTC. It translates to CASSGGHSYEQYF.

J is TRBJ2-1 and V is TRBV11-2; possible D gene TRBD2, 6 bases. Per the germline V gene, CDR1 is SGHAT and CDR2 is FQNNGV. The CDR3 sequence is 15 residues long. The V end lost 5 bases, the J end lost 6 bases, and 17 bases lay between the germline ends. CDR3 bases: TGTGCCAGCAGCCTTACCGGGAGCCCCCTCAATGAGCAGTTCTTC. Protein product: CASSLTGSPLNEQFF.

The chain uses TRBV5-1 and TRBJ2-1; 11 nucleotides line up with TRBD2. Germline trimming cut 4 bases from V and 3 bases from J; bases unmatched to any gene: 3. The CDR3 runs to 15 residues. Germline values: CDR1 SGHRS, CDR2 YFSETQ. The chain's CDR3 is CASSLTSGIYNEQFF. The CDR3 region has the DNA TGCGCCAGCAGCCTGACTAGCGGGATCTACAATGAGCAGTTCTTC.

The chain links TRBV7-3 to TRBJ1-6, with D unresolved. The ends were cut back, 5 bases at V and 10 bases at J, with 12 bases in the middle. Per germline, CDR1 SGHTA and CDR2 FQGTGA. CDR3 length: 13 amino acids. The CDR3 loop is CASSPAVGSPLHF. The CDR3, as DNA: TGTGCCAGCAGCCCCGCGGTTGGATCACCCCTCCACTTT.

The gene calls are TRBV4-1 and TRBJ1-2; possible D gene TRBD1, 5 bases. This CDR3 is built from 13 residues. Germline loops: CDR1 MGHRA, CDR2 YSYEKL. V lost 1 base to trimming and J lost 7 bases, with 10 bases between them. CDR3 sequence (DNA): TGCGCCAGCAGCCAAGTAGGGGTTGGTGGCTACACCTTC. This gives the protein CASSQVGVGGYTF.